Below are 2 T cell receptor beta chains sequenced from a single sample in a study of OX40 agonist ivuxolimab in advanced cancers. Assay: immunoSEQ multiplex PCR; the TCRdb copy retains only in-frame clones and omits some. This sample has 60,000 to 75,000 clones, with roughly 83% found just once. Sequencing was performed on CD4+ or CD8+ T cells sorted from blood, taken in a trial of the OX40 agonist ivuxolimab. The origin of the receptors is an adult with an advanced solid tumor such as melanoma, head and neck, liver or kidney cancer.

The CDR3 nucleotides are TGTGCCATCAGTGAGTCGGATTATTTGGTTGAGCAGTTCTTC. Protein: CAISESDYLVEQFF. This chain uses TRBV10-3 with TRBJ2-1; D not resolved. The CDR3 consists of 14 residues. Trimming removed 0 bases at V and 9 bases at J, with 12 bases between. Germline V gene data show CDR1 as ENHRY and CDR2 as SYGVKD.

The chain joins TRBV7-2 to TRBJ2-3, with D perhaps TRBD1 (5 bases). CDR1 and CDR2 (germline): SGHTA, FQGNSA. V was clipped by 3 bases and J by 3 bases, with 13 bases between them. The CDR3 consists of 15 residues. The CDR3 DNA sequence: TGTGCCAGCAGCTTGTACCAGGGTTGGACAGATACGCAGTATTTT. Translated: CASSLYQGWTDTQYF.